This record looks at one T cell receptor beta chain sequence and its context. Its antigen is not known. The data were obtained in a study of regulatory T cells in long-lasting Graves disease. Findings and limits, study-wide: Possibly, too few samples lowered accuracy.

The CDR3 sequence is 15 residues long. Germline V lookup: CDR1 WSHSY, CDR2 SAAADI. The V end was cut by 2 bases, the J end by 7 bases, with 15 bases between. Time point indicated: newly diagnosed GD, antithyroid drugs for less than 3 months. Preparation of the TCR library used RNA extracted from PBMCs. Construction of the TCR beta libraries employed iRepertoire HTBI primers in conjunction with Arm-PCR of CDR3 regions. From the multiplex PCR reads, TCRdb called clonotypes with MiXCR, one entry per CDR3 protein. This sample has roughly 420,000 distinct CDR3 sequences, with about a sixth found just once. These same records also appear under a second study, on T cells in Graves' hyperthyroidism and ophthalmopathy.

The chain links TRBV10-2 to TRBJ2-1, with D maybe TRBD2 (5 bases). The receptor's source is a young woman with Graves disease. Sequences were derived from peripheral blood mononuclear cells (PBMCs), sampled at new diagnosis, from a patient treated with antithyroid drugs. CDR3 residues: CASSEAFGDSNEQFF. The CDR3 DNA is TGCGCCAGCAGTGAGGCTTTCGGGGATTCGAATGAGCAGTTCTTC.